The clone carrying this TCR beta chain came up once. In the original processing: How many nucleated cells were present was estimated from reference gene primer amplification. The data were produced by immunoSEQ multiplex PCR, yet TCRdb's version contains in-frame clones alone and is incomplete. V and J calls plus clone size are reproduced from that table; the DNA served to infer D and trimming. Counted here are 140,000 to 150,000 clones, roughly 86% occurring once; the ten biggest clones make up under 3%. The sample comes from a study of blood T cell repertoires in COVID-19. Across the whole study: Sites across the United States, Italy and Spain contributed samples from acute and convalescent COVID-19. T cells, B-cell-depleted T cells, or PBMCs supplied cDNA or gDNA.

The sample consisted of peripheral blood. The TCR originated in a human donor in a cohort sampled during active COVID-19.

CDR3 loop: CASSPQGTNEKLFF. DNA of the CDR3: TGCGCCAGCAGCCCACAGGGGACGAATGAAAAACTGTTTTTT. The chain employs TRBV4-3 and TRBJ1-4; 7 bases match TRBD1. Germline V gives CDR1 LGHNA, CDR2 YSLEER. The CDR3 length is 14 residues. With 4 bases clipped from V and 5 bases from J, the junction kept 4 bases outside the gene matches.